One sample yielded the 10 T cell receptor beta chains listed below, sequenced in a study of blood T cell repertoires in COVID-19. The method was immunoSEQ multiplex PCR; TCRdb's version includes in-frame clones alone and lacks a portion of them. This sample carries about 170,000 clones, roughly 85% of them seen once, and the ten largest clones take about 3%. Sequenced sample: peripheral blood. The source of these receptors is a human donor with acute or convalescent COVID-19. The donor label of this sample is uncertain.

This clone was observed once. The chain has TRBV5-5 and TRBJ1-6; unclear D gene. Per the germline V gene, CDR1 is SGHKS and CDR2 is YYEKEE (reference sequence). V lost 0 bases and J lost 9, with 13 bases in between. This CDR3 has 15 residues. The CDR3 sequence is CASSLARGISSPLHF. CDR3 coding DNA: TGTGCCAGCAGCTTGGCCCGAGGGATCAGTTCACCCCTCCACTTT.

The chain employs TRBV28 and TRBJ2-2, with D possibly TRBD1 on 6 matching bases. V was shortened by 5 bases and J by 6 bases, with 19 bases between the two germline ends. Germline CDR1 reads MDHEN; CDR2 reads SYDVKM. The CDR3 covers 16 residues. For the CDR3, the DNA is TGTGCCAGCAGTCCATTTGGGACAATCGTCGCCGGGGAGCTGTTTTTT. It codes for CASSPFGTIVAGELFF.

The chain recombines TRBV5-1 with TRBJ1-1, with D uncertain. Germline CDR1 reads SGHRS; CDR2 reads YFSETQ. V was clipped by 4 bases and J by 0 bases, with 13 bases between them. The CDR3 runs 15 residues. DNA for the CDR3: TGCGCCAGCAGCGCATCGGGTCCGGTGAACACTGAAGCTTTCTTT. It encodes CASSASGPVNTEAFF.

This clone was detected a few times. The genes are TRBV7-9 and TRBJ2-7, with D possibly TRBD1 on 5 matching bases. V was trimmed by 1 base and J by 4 bases, leaving 11 bases between them. In germline, CDR1 is SEHNR, CDR2 FQNEAQ (reference sequence). The CDR3 has 14 amino acids. The CDR3 loop is CASSLEAPGYEQYF. CDR3 DNA: TGTGCCAGCAGCTTAGAAGCCCCAGGGTACGAGCAGTACTTC.

The table lists this clone with a count of one. CDR3 nucleotides: TGTGCCACCAGTGATTCTAACTTGAACTATGGCTACACCTTC. Encoded protein: CATSDSNLNYGYTF. The chain carries TRBV24-1 and TRBJ1-2; D not resolved. Germline-derived CDR1 and CDR2 are KGHDR and SFDVKD. The CDR3 spans 14 residues. With 2 bases removed from V and 2 bases from J, the gap between germline ends came to 8 bases.

The chain links TRBV5-1 to TRBJ2-7; TRBD2 matches 9 bases. V lost 2 bases and J lost 2; bases outside the gene matches: 8. The CDR3 totals 16 residues. Germline V gene data show CDR1 as SGHRS and CDR2 as YFSETQ. The CDR3, as DNA: TGCGCCAGCAGCTTATCTCTGGCTAGCGGGGCCTACGAGCAGTACTTC. The encoded protein is CASSLSLASGAYEQYF.

The genes are TRBV28 and TRBJ2-1; 8 positions agree with TRBD1. Germline V lookup: CDR1 MDHEN, CDR2 SYDVKM. CDR3 length: 18 amino acids. V lost 6 bases, J lost 7 bases, and 20 bases stayed unmatched. Here the CDR3 reads CASSLIGPPVHRGNEQFF. CDR3 coding DNA: TGTGCCAGCAGCCTTATAGGCCCCCCGGTTCACAGGGGGAATGAGCAGTTCTTC.

This clone has a handful of counts. This chain uses TRBV7-9 with TRBJ1-1, with D possibly matching TRBD1 (5 bases). Trimming shortened V by 2 bases and J by 5 bases, and 9 bases separated the two germline ends. The CDR3 has 13 amino acids. Germline V lookup: CDR1 SEHNR, CDR2 FQNEAQ (reference sequence). CDR3 residues: CASSLQGWTEAFF. The DNA for the CDR3 is TGTGCCAGCAGCTTACAGGGCTGGACTGAAGCTTTCTTT.

V usage is TRBV5-1 and J usage is TRBJ2-3; 7 bases line up with TRBD1. The CDR3 loop spans 14 amino acids. The V segment lost 4 bases and the J segment 4 bases; nucleotides outside the gene matches: 6. In germline, CDR1 is SGHRS, CDR2 YFSETQ. The CDR3 reads CASSTNRGPDTQYF. CDR3 DNA: TGCGCCAGCAGCACCAACAGGGGACCAGATACGCAGTATTTT.

This chain connects TRBV6-5 to TRBJ1-2, with D perhaps TRBD1 (6 bases). Germline-derived CDR1 and CDR2 are MNHEY and SVGAGI. Trimming pared 11 bases from V and 4 bases from J, leaving 14 bases between. This CDR3 has 12 residues. The CDR3 nucleotides are TGTGCCCCCAGGGGAGGGATCTATGGCTACACCTTC. Translated, it gives CAPRGGIYGYTF.